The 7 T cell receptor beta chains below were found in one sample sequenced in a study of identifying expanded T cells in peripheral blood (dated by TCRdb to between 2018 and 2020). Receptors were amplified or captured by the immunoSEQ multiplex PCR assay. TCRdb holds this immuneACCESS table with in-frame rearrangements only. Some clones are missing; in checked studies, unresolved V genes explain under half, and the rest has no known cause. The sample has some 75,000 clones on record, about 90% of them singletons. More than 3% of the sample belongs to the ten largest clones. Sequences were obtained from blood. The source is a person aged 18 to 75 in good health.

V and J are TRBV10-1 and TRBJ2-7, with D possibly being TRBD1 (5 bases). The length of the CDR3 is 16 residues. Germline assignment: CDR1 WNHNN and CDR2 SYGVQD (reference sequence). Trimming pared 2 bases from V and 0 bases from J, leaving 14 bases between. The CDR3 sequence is CASSELGALPSYEQYF. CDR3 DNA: TGCGCCAGCAGTGAGCTTGGGGCGTTACCCTCCTACGAGCAGTACTTC.

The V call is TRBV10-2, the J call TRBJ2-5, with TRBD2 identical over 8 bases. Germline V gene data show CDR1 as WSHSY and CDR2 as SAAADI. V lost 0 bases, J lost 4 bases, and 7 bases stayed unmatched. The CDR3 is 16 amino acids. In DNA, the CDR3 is TGCGCCAGCAGTGAGTCGGGGAGCGGGGGTGGAGAGACCCAGTACTTC. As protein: CASSESGSGGGETQYF.

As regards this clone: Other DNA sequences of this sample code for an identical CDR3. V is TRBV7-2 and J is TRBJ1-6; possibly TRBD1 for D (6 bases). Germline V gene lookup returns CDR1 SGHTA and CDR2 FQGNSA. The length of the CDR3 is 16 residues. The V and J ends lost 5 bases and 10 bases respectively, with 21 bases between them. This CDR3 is CASSLTSDSGNSPLHF. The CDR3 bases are TGTGCCAGCAGCCTAACCTCGGACAGCGGCAACTCACCCCTCCACTTT.

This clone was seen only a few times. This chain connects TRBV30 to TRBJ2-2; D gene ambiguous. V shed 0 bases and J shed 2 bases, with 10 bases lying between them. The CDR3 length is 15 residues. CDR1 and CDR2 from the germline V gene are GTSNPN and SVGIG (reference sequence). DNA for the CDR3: TGTGCCTGGAGTGTACAGTACAGAAACACCGGGGAGCTGTTTTTT. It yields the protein CAWSVQYRNTGELFF.

The chain's CDR3 is CATSRDEGRVYQETQYF. The DNA for the CDR3 is TGTGCCACCAGCAGAGATGAGGGCAGGGTATACCAAGAGACCCAGTACTTC. The V call is TRBV15, the J call TRBJ2-5; D tentatively fits TRBD1 or TRBD2 (5 bases each). CDR3 length equals 17 residues. Trimming took off 0 bases at V and 0 bases at J, with 14 bases between the two ends. Germline V lookup: CDR1 LNHNV, CDR2 YYDKDF (reference sequence).

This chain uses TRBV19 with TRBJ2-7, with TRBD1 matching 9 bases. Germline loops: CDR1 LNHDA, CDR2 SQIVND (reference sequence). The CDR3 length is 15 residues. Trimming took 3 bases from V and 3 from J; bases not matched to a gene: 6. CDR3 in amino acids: CASSMDRGLLYEQYF. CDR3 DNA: TGTGCCAGTAGTATGGACAGGGGTTTACTCTACGAGCAGTACTTC.

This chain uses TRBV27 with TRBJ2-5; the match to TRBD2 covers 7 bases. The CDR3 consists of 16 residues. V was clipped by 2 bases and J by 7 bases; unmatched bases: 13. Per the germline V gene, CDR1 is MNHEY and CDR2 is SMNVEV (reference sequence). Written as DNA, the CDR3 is TGTGCCAGCAGTTTAATGTGGGACTACCGTTTCGGGACCCAGTACTTC. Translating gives CASSLMWDYRFGTQYF.